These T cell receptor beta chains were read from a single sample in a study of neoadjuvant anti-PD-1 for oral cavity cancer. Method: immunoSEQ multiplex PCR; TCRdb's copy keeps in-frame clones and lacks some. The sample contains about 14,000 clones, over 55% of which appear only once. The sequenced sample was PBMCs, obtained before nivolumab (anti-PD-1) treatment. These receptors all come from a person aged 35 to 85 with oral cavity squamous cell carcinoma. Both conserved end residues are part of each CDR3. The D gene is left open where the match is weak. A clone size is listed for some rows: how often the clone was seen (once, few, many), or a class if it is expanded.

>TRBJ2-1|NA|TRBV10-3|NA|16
TGTGCCATCAGTGAGTCTATGGCGGGATCCTACAATGAGCAGTTCTTC
CAISESMAGSYNEQFF
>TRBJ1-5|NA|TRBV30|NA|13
TGTGCCTGGAGTTCAGGGAGCAATCAGCCCCAGCATTTT
CAWSSGSNQPQHF
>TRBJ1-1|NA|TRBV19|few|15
TGTGCCAGTAGTATGGGGGCAGGTATGAACACTGAAGCTTTCTTT
CASSMGAGMNTEAFF
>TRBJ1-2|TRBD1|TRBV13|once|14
TGTGCCAGCAGCTTACGTGGCAGGGGGTATGGCTACACCTTC
CASSLRGRGYGYTF
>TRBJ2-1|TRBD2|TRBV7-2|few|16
TGTGCCAGCAGCCCCAATCTAGCGGGGGGAGTGAGTGAGCAGTTCTTC
CASSPNLAGGVSEQFF
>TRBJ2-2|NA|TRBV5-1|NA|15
TGCGCCAGCAGCTTGAGGCGGGCCGAGACCGGGGAGCTGTTTTTT
CASSLRRAETGELFF
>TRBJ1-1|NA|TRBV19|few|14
TGTGCCAGTACCCAATCCGGGACCCTTAGGACAACTTTCTTT
CASTQSGTLRTTFF
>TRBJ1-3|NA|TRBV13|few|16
TGTGCCAGCACCCCTGGGGAGGTGTCGTATGGAAACACCATATATTTT
CASTPGEVSYGNTIYF
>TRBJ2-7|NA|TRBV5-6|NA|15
TGTGCCAGCAGCTTGGAGAGAGGCCAGGTCTACGAGCAGTACTTC
CASSLERGQVYEQYF
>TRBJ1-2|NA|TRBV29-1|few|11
TGCCGCACTGAGGAGGGCTATGGCTACACCTTC
CRTEEGYGYTF